This section outlines one T cell receptor (beta chain) sequence together with its context. Antigen unknown. Between 1 and 8 samples per patient were obtained, pretreatment and on-treatment. The method was immunoSEQ multiplex PCR; TCRdb's version includes in-frame clones alone and lacks a portion of them. The table has 53,000 or so clones, around 87% seen once. These data belong to a study of PD-L1 blockade in urothelial cancer. Study-wide context: It was at 3 weeks (second dose) and 6 weeks after treatment start that blood was analyzed.

Germline V gene lookup returns CDR1 LNHDA and CDR2 SQIVND (reference sequence). The J segment lost 8 bases and the V segment lost 6 bases, leaving 9 bases of the junction unmatched. The CDR3 covers 16 residues. Broader study findings: Survival was better when pretreatment blood TCR clonality fell below the median. When measured at 3 weeks, tumor-associated blood clones expanded more in durable-benefit patients.

The receptor comes from a man aged 60 to 69 with urothelial cancer. This specimen consisted of PBMCs, obtained around atezolizumab (anti-PD-L1) treatment. The V and J genes are TRBV19 and TRBJ2-1; TRBD2 aligns across 14 bases. CDR3 region: CASRRGTSGSLYEQFF. The CDR3 DNA sequence: TGTGCCAGTAGAAGGGGGACTAGCGGGAGTTTGTATGAGCAGTTCTTC. The complete variable domain, with remaining parts taken from reference TRBV19 and TRBJ2-1, reads DGGITQSPKYLFRKEGQNVTLSCEQNLNHDAMYWYRQDPGQGLRLIYYSQIVNDFQKGDIAEGYSVSREKKESFPLTVTSAQKNPTAFYLCASRRGTSGSLYEQFFGPGTRLTVL.